A selection of T cell receptor beta chains follows, all from one sample in a study of control samples from healthy donors and cancer patients. TCRdb's copy holds only in-frame clones and misses some; the assay was immunoSEQ multiplex PCR. The sample contains fewer than 150,000 clones, 75% to 95% of which appear only once. Source material: blood. These receptors were collected from a man aged 18 to 29 in good health. The CDR3 runs from the conserved cysteine through the conserved F or W. Each record gives: D gene, J gene, CDR3 length, V gene, CDR3 DNA, CDR3 protein. A D gene is named only where the DNA matches it firmly.

TRBD1 TRBJ1-2 13 TRBV2 TGTGCCAGCGGGGACAGGGTCCACTATGGCTACACCTTC CASGDRVHYGYTF
- TRBJ2-5 13 TRBV11-2 TGTGCCAGCAGCTTAGGGAGGTCGGAGACCCAGTACTTC CASSLGRSETQYF
- TRBJ1-6 15 TRBV6-1 TGTGCCAGCAGTGAAGTCGTGTCAGGGGTTTCACCCCTCCACTTT CASSEVVSGVSPLHF
- TRBJ1-1 13 TRBV7-9 TGTGCCAGCAGCTTAGACCAGAACACTGAAGCTTTCTTT CASSLDQNTEAFF
TRBD1 TRBJ2-7 15 TRBV19 TGTGCCAGTAGAAGGACCATAGGGGACAGCGGCGAGCAGTACTTC CASRRTIGDSGEQYF
TRBD1 TRBJ2-5 14 TRBV18 TGTGCCAGCTCAGAAACGACAGGGCAAGGGACCCAGTACTTC CASSETTGQGTQYF
- TRBJ1-5 15 TRBV19 TGTGCCAGCCGTAACGACCCAGGAAGGGATCAGCCCCAGCATTTT CASRNDPGRDQPQHF
- TRBJ1-2 11 TRBV12-3/TRBV12-4 TGTGCCAGCAGATCTCCGGGACGCTACACCTTC CASRSPGRYTF
TRBD1 TRBJ2-5 13 TRBV12-3/TRBV12-4 TGTGCCAGCAGGGACAGGGCCTCGGAGACCCAGTACTTC CASRDRASETQYF
- TRBJ1-1 13 TRBV4-1 TGCGCCAGCAGCCAAGCGACAGACACTGAAGCTTTCTTT CASSQATDTEAFF
- TRBJ1-1 14 TRBV30 TGTGCCTGGAGTGTTGGTGGGGAGAACACTGAAGCTTTCTTT CAWSVGGENTEAFF
- TRBJ1-5 15 TRBV6-5 TGTGCCAGCGGCCTCAGGGGTGGTAGCAATCAGCCCCAGCATTTT CASGLRGGSNQPQHF
- TRBJ2-7 16 TRBV14 TGTGCCAGCAGCCAAGAAAACTGGGGGCCGCCGTACGAGCAGTACTTC CASSQENWGPPYEQYF
- TRBJ1-5 14 TRBV6-5 TGTGCCAGCAGTCTGGACCGGCCCGACCAGCCCCAGCATTTT CASSLDRPDQPQHF
TRBD2 TRBJ2-5 11 TRBV6-5 TGTGCCAGCGGGGGAGGGAAGACCCAGTACTTC CASGGGKTQYF